The 6 T cell receptor beta chains listed next were all sequenced from one sample in a study of blood T cell repertoires in COVID-19. The table came from immunoSEQ multiplex PCR; TCRdb's copy has only in-frame clones and leaves some out. The sample includes about 240,000 clones, roughly 86% seen only once; the top ten take 3% to 4%. Sequencing was done on a sample of PBMCs or T cells enriched from blood (not recorded which). The receptors were gathered from a middle-aged woman with acute COVID-19.

In this sample, this clone turned up a few times. The V call is TRBV30, the J call TRBJ1-1; TRBD1 agrees at 7 bases. V shed 3 bases and J 6 bases; nucleotides not matched to a gene: 22. Germline CDR1 reads GTSNPN; CDR2 reads SVGIG (reference sequence). This CDR3 spans 18 amino acids. The CDR3 DNA sequence: TGTGCCTGGAGGGATAGGTTAGGGGGCGTCCAGAGGAAATCTGAAGCTTTCTTT. Protein: CAWRDRLGGVQRKSEAFF.

The V gene is TRBV6-2 or TRBV6-3, the J gene TRBJ2-7, with D hard to call. In germline, CDR1 is MNHEY, CDR2 SVGEGT. CDR3 length equals 14 residues. Trimming left V 0 bases short and J 3 bases short, with 9 bases between. CDR3 sequence (DNA): TGTGCCAGCAGTTACTCGAGGCAGCACTACGAGCAGTACTTC. This encodes CASSYSRQHYEQYF.

V is TRBV5-1 and J is TRBJ2-3, with a weak D call TRBD2 (6 bases). The length of the CDR3 is 14 residues. Trimming removed 1 base at V and 3 bases at J, with 9 bases between. Looked up from germline, CDR1 is SGHRS and CDR2 is YFSETQ. CDR3 residues: CASSLMEGTDTQYF. Here the CDR3 DNA reads TGCGCCAGCAGCTTGATGGAGGGTACAGATACGCAGTATTTT.

Here the CDR3 reads CASSEVTKTGSENTIYF. For the CDR3, the DNA is TGTGCCAGCAGCGAGGTAACCAAAACAGGTTCGGAAAACACCATATATTTT. The rearrangement links TRBV25-1 to TRBJ1-3, with D possibly TRBD1 on 5 matching bases. CDR1 is MGHDK and CDR2 is SYGVNS in the germline V gene. V lost 6 bases and J 6 bases, leaving 24 bases between the germline ends. CDR3 length equals 17 residues.

The rearrangement uses TRBV11-1 and TRBJ1-6; 8 bases fit TRBD1. The germline V gene has CDR1 SGHAT and CDR2 FQDESV (reference sequence). The ends lost 5 bases at V and 9 bases at J; junction bases unmatched: 9. The CDR3 consists of 15 residues. CDR3 sequence reads: CASSAEGQASSPLHF. CDR3 nucleotide sequence: TGTGCCAGCAGCGCGGAGGGACAGGCTTCTTCACCCCTCCACTTT.

V usage is TRBV6-5 and J usage is TRBJ2-3; TRBD1 matches 7 bases. The CDR3 is 14 residues long. Germline CDR1 MNHEY, CDR2 SVGAGI. V trimming: 7 bases; J trimming: 6 bases; junction bases outside the gene matches: 10. CDR3 loop: CASTKQGLRDTQYF. As DNA, the CDR3 is TGTGCCAGCACCAAACAGGGGCTACGCGATACGCAGTATTTT.